This passage covers 9 T cell receptor beta chains from one sample sequenced in a study of blood T cell repertoires in COVID-19. This table comes from immunoSEQ multiplex PCR, and its TCRdb copy is limited to in-frame clones, with some not included. The profile shows roughly 250,000 clones, about 85% of them singletons. The sequenced sample consisted of peripheral blood. The receptor source for this set is a human donor with COVID-19, enrolled during active disease. The donor label of this sample is uncertain.

The CDR3 is CASSEGRGRSTDTQYF. CDR3 DNA sequence: TGTGCCAGCAGTGAAGGAAGGGGCCGTAGCACAGATACGCAGTATTTT. The chain carries TRBV6-1 and TRBJ2-3; D might be TRBD1 (5 bases). Trimming pared 1 base from V and 0 bases from J, leaving 11 bases between. The CDR3 totals 16 residues. Germline-derived CDR1 and CDR2 are MNHNS and SASEGT.

The V gene is TRBV28, the J gene TRBJ1-2; D might be TRBD1 (6 bases). V was trimmed by 4 bases and J by 3 bases, leaving 9 bases between them. Germline CDR1 and CDR2: MDHEN and SYDVKM. CDR3 length: 13 residues. For the CDR3, the DNA is TGTGCCAGCAGTTCACAGGGTTACTATGGCTACACCTTC. This encodes CASSSQGYYGYTF.

The rearrangement uses TRBV28 and TRBJ1-5, with TRBD1 matching 8 bases. The CDR3 runs 14 residues. The V gene end was trimmed by 2 bases and the J gene end by 6 bases; junction bases not matched to a gene: 3. From germline, CDR1 is MDHEN and CDR2 SYDVKM. The CDR3 loop is CASSLGQGGQPQHF. The CDR3, as DNA: TGTGCCAGCAGTTTAGGACAGGGCGGTCAGCCCCAGCATTTT.

The chain uses TRBV18 and TRBJ1-1; 7 bases map to TRBD1. Germline values: CDR1 KGHSH, CDR2 LQKENI. The CDR3 contains 13 residues. Trimming removed 4 bases from V and 4 bases from J; junction bases left unmatched: 3. CDR3 region: CASSQAGGTEAFF. In nucleotides, the CDR3 is TGTGCCAGCTCACAAGCAGGGGGCACTGAAGCTTTCTTT.

The V and J genes are TRBV2 and TRBJ1-2; D possibly corresponds to TRBD1 (6 bases). CDR3 length: 13 amino acids. V was cut by 7 bases and J by 6 bases, with 15 bases left in between. The germline CDR1 and CDR2 sequences are SNHLY and FYNNEI. The CDR3 sequence: CASILDRQNGYTF. The CDR3 coding sequence is TGTGCCAGCATCCTTGACAGGCAAAATGGCTACACCTTC.

This clone was observed a single time. This chain links TRBV5-1 with TRBJ2-7, with 11 bases matching TRBD2. The junction had 5 bases not matched to a gene; V was cut back by 4 bases and J by 2 bases. The CDR3 runs 15 residues. Per the germline V gene, CDR1 is SGHRS and CDR2 is YFSETQ. CDR3 coding DNA: TGCGCCAGCAGCCCCTCACTAGCGGGAGCCTACGAGCAGTACTTC. This sequence encodes CASSPSLAGAYEQYF.

The count of this clone is one. The chain carries TRBV27 and TRBJ1-6, with 7 bases lining up with TRBD1. Germline CDR1 is MNHEY and CDR2 is SMNVEV (reference sequence). CDR3 length: 13 residues. Trimming cost V 4 bases and J 6 bases; bases outside gene matches: 0. CDR3 in DNA: TGTGCCAGCAGTTGGGACAGTAATTCACCCCTCCACTTT. Protein sequence: CASSWDSNSPLHF.

This chain connects TRBV6-6 to TRBJ2-7; 10 positions match TRBD2. V shed 2 bases and J 6 bases; nucleotides not matched to a gene: 10. This CDR3 contains 16 residues. Looked up from germline, CDR1 is MNHNY and CDR2 is SVGAGI (reference sequence). In DNA form, the CDR3 reads TGTGCCAGCAGTTACCTCGGGTCTAGCGGGAGACCCGAGCAGTACTTC. It yields the protein CASSYLGSSGRPEQYF.

The J gene is TRBJ1-6, the V gene TRBV10-2; TRBD1 might be the D (6 bases). This CDR3 has 12 residues. Germline CDR1 is WSHSY and CDR2 is SAAADI. V shed 6 bases and J shed 10 bases, with 10 bases lying between them. As DNA, the CDR3 is TGCGCCAGCAGGGACAGTTCCTCACCCCTCCACTTT. As protein: CASRDSSSPLHF.